The 15 T cell receptor beta chains below come from one sample, sequenced in a study of T cells after yellow fever vaccination (dated by TCRdb to the late 2010s). In the paper's terms, the treatment or condition label means: live attenuated yellow fever vaccine strain. Libraries were prepared through 5' RACE. Data came from an Illumina HiSeq 2500. TCRdb redid the processing of the public reads, applying fastp at Q25 and MiXCR, and retained in-frame beta chains. Here each entry gathers all rows of one CDR3 protein and keeps the most common genes and DNA. The sample contains around 400,000 distinct CDR3 sequences, under 14% of them found a single time. The ten largest clones capture 18% of the sample. The sequences come from PBMCs, collected on the day of the first yellow fever vaccination. The receptors stem from a man between 18 and 29 years old who received the YFV17D yellow fever vaccine.

This clonotype occurred many times. The chain links TRBV5-1 to TRBJ2-1; 9 nucleotides match TRBD2. The length of the CDR3 is 15 residues. CDR1 SGHRS and CDR2 YFSETQ come from the germline V gene. With V trimmed by 4 bases and J by 3 bases, 5 bases remained unmatched. Written as DNA, the CDR3 is TGCGCCAGCAGCCCACCGACTAGCGGCTACAATGAGCAGTTCTTC. This gives the protein CASSPPTSGYNEQFF.

A few counts support this clonotype. J is TRBJ2-3 and V is TRBV3-1; D might be TRBD1 (5 bases). The V gene's germline CDR1 is LGHDT and CDR2 YNNKEL (reference sequence). This CDR3 spans 14 amino acids. Trimming removed 0 bases from V and 3 bases from J, with 7 bases in between. The CDR3 nucleotides read TGTGCCAGCAGCCAAGACAGGGCAACAGATACGCAGTATTTT. Protein: CASSQDRATDTQYF.

This sequence joins TRBV7-3 and TRBJ2-1, with D possibly matching TRBD2 (5 bases). The length of the CDR3 is 13 residues. V lost 3 bases and J lost 10, with 13 bases in between. CDR1 SGHTA and CDR2 FQGTGA come from the germline V gene. The CDR3 region is CASSFTRTREQFF. The CDR3 DNA reads as TGTGCCAGCAGCTTTACCCGGACTCGCGAGCAGTTCTTC.

The chain uses TRBV18 and TRBJ1-1, with D tentatively TRBD1 (6 bases). V was clipped by 8 bases and J by 1 base, with 26 bases between them. CDR1 is KGHSH and CDR2 is LQKENI in the germline V gene. The CDR3 extends over 18 amino acids. The DNA for the CDR3 is TGTGCCAGCCGAGGGGTTTTTGATCTCAGGGGATCGAACACTGAAGCTTTCTTT. Its protein is CASRGVFDLRGSNTEAFF.

The chain joins TRBV6-2 or TRBV6-3 to TRBJ1-1; TRBD1 aligns across 8 bases. Germline V gene sequence: CDR1 MNHEY, CDR2 SVGEGT. The CDR3 consists of 14 residues. With 7 bases clipped from V and 1 base from J, the junction kept 5 bases outside the gene matches. The CDR3 spells CASTLTGANTEAFF. The CDR3 DNA is TGTGCCAGCACCCTGACAGGGGCGAACACTGAAGCTTTCTTT.

This chain joins TRBV10-1 and TRBJ2-2; D is tentatively TRBD1 or TRBD2 (5 bases each). V dropped 4 bases and J dropped 4 bases, with 13 bases sitting between them. CDR3 length equals 15 residues. CDR1 and CDR2 (germline): WNHNN, SYGVQD (reference sequence). Here the CDR3 reads CASSVRGRGTGELFF. The CDR3 DNA follows: TGCGCCAGCAGTGTTCGGGGCCGAGGCACCGGGGAGCTGTTTTTT.

This clonotype showed up just a few times. The DNA for the CDR3 is TGTGCCAGCAGCTCTCCTACAGCCAGCTCCTACGAGCAGTACTTC. This gives the protein CASSSPTASSYEQYF. The chain couples TRBV5-6 to TRBJ2-7; D remains ambiguous. V was trimmed by 3 bases and J by 0 bases, leaving 13 bases between them. From germline, CDR1 is SGHDT and CDR2 YYEEEE. CDR3 length equals 15 residues.

The CDR3 region is CASSATIAGSGPNEQFF. As DNA, the CDR3 is TGTGCCAGCAGCGCGACCATAGCGGGGTCCGGACCAAATGAGCAGTTCTTC. The genes are TRBV7-7 and TRBJ2-1; 8 nucleotides agree with TRBD2. V dropped 5 bases and J dropped 7; count of bases not matched to a gene: 16. The germline CDR1 and CDR2 sequences are SSHAT and FNYEAQ (reference sequence). CDR3 size: 17 residues.

This clonotype has only a few counts. The genes are TRBV7-2 and TRBJ2-3, with 7 bases matching TRBD1. The CDR3 spans 15 residues. With 5 bases clipped from V and 2 bases from J, the junction kept 7 bases outside the gene matches. Germline CDR1 is SGHTA and CDR2 is FQGNSA. The CDR3 spells CASSRQGTLTDTQYF. Written as DNA, the CDR3 is TGTGCCAGCAGCCGACAGGGAACTCTCACAGATACGCAGTATTTT. The whole variable domain, remainder taken from reference TRBV7-2 and TRBJ2-3, is GAGVSQSPSNKVTEKGKDVELRCDPISGHTALYWYRQSLGQGLEFLIYFQGNSAPDKSGLPSDRFSAERTGGSVSTLTIQRTQQEDSAVYLCASSRQGTLTDTQYFGPGTRLTVL.

J is TRBJ2-1 and V is TRBV7-9, with D tentatively TRBD2 (5 bases). Per the germline V gene, CDR1 is SEHNR and CDR2 is FQNEAQ (reference sequence). Trimming stripped 3 bases from V and 4 bases from J, with 7 bases between. CDR3 length equals 13 residues. CDR3 amino acids: CASSFGEYNEQFF. In DNA form, the CDR3 reads TGTGCCAGCAGCTTCGGGGAATACAATGAGCAGTTCTTC.

This clonotype has more than one count but fewer than ten. The chain is built from TRBV4-1 and TRBJ1-1; a possible D gene is TRBD1 (5 bases). Germline values: CDR1 MGHRA, CDR2 YSYEKL. Trimming cost V 0 bases and J 3 bases, with 11 bases left between them. This CDR3 is built from 15 residues. The CDR3 bases are TGCGCCAGCAGCCAAGAAGGGACTATGGACACTGAAGCTTTCTTT. Translating gives CASSQEGTMDTEAFF.

V is TRBV24-1 and J is TRBJ1-5; 8 bases are shared with TRBD1. The CDR3 has 15 amino acids. With V trimmed by 9 bases and J by 1 base, 7 bases remained unmatched. In germline, CDR1 is KGHDR, CDR2 SFDVKD. The CDR3, as DNA: TGTGCCACCCCGGACAGGGTTCGGAGCAATCAGCCCCAGCATTTT. Its protein is CATPDRVRSNQPQHF.

This clonotype was seen a few times. The genes are TRBV7-2 and TRBJ1-5; TRBD1 aligns across 9 bases. Per germline, CDR1 SGHTA and CDR2 FQGNSA. The CDR3 length is 16 residues. J lost 7 bases, V lost 4 bases, and 11 bases had no gene match. The CDR3 DNA follows: TGTGCCAGCAGCTCGGGGACAGGGTGGGGGTACCAGCCCCAGCATTTT. Translated, it gives CASSSGTGWGYQPQHF.

In its sample, this clonotype was seen a few times. The rearrangement links TRBV18 to TRBJ2-7; 9 bases are shared with TRBD2. Germline CDR1 reads KGHSH; CDR2 reads LQKENI. The V gene end was trimmed by 9 bases and the J gene end by 0 bases; junction bases not matched to a gene: 9. The CDR3 covers 15 residues. The CDR3 here is CASSNPSGASYEQYF. CDR3 DNA sequence: TGTGCCAGTTCTAATCCTAGCGGGGCCTCCTACGAGCAGTACTTC.

The chain recombines TRBV20-1 with TRBJ2-1; 8 nucleotides agree with TRBD2. CDR1 is DFQATT and CDR2 is SNEGSKA in the germline V gene (reference sequence). V dropped 6 bases and J dropped 4; count of bases not matched to a gene: 8. The CDR3 sequence is 14 residues long. CDR3 protein: CSATPGLVYNEQFF. CDR3 coding DNA: TGCAGTGCCACGCCGGGACTAGTTTACAATGAGCAGTTCTTC.